The T cell receptor beta chain under discussion was sequenced for a study of graft-versus-host responses after intestinal transplantation. The wider study: Recipients uniformly received anti-thymocyte globulin induction, followed by tacrolimus and steroids for three to four years.

Of note for this clone: As yet, its antigen is unknown.

Sequencing used immunoSEQ multiplex PCR; TCRdb keeps in-frame clones, though not all of them. The sample yields fewer than 90,000 clones, approximately 94% seen once. CDR3 length: 15 amino acids. Germline CDR1 is MNHNY and CDR2 is SVGAGI (reference sequence). With 2 bases removed from V and 4 bases from J, the gap between germline ends came to 14 bases. General observations from the study: Graft-donor T cell macrochimerism coincided with high graft-versus-host to host-versus-graft clonal ratios in allografts. Peak circulating GvH clone levels tracked with early post-transplant HvG declines.

The chain combines TRBV6-6 with TRBJ1-1, with D possibly matching TRBD1 (5 bases). Sample: unstimulated CD4+ T cells sorted from spleen or lymph node cells, taken before transplant. This clonotype originated in a human donor who was the organ donor for an intestinal transplant. CDR3 nucleotides: TGTGCCAGCAGTTACGGGCAGGGCGCCGGCACTGAAGCTTTCTTT. Encoded protein: CASSYGQGAGTEAFF.